One and the same sample provided the 12 T cell receptor beta chains below, sequenced in a study of blood T cell repertoires in COVID-19. The data were produced by immunoSEQ multiplex PCR, yet TCRdb's version contains in-frame clones alone and is incomplete. The sample has 240,000 or so clones, roughly four fifths seen once. Source material: peripheral blood. The receptors shown here come from a woman older than 75 with COVID-19, enrolled during active disease.

This clone was picked up one time. The chain uses TRBV3-1 (or the pseudogene TRBV3-2) and TRBJ2-3, with TRBD1 matching over 8 bases. The CDR3 has 18 amino acids. V dropped 0 bases and J dropped 4; count of bases not matched to a gene: 12. Germline loops: CDR1 LGHDT, CDR2 YNNKEL (reference sequence). The CDR3 bases are TGTGCCAGCAGCCAAGATCAGGGGGCCTCATCTGGTGCAGATACGCAGTATTTT. Protein: CASSQDQGASSGADTQYF.

The V call is TRBV30, the J call TRBJ1-1; a possible D gene is TRBD1 (5 bases). The V gene lost 2 bases and the J gene lost 2 bases, with 9 bases spanning the gap. The CDR3 runs 13 residues. Germline CDR1 and CDR2: GTSNPN and SVGIG (reference sequence). The CDR3 DNA follows: TGTGCCTGGAGTTCTCAGGGAAACACTGAAGCTTTCTTT. It codes for CAWSSQGNTEAFF.

The chain joins TRBV2 to TRBJ1-5; tentatively, D is TRBD1 (5 bases). The CDR3 totals 16 residues. Germline V CDR1 and CDR2: SNHLY, FYNNEI. V lost 2 bases and J lost 1, with 12 bases in between. The CDR3 sequence: CASSERWGGSNQPQHF. The CDR3 DNA reads as TGTGCCAGCAGTGAACGATGGGGGGGAAGCAATCAGCCCCAGCATTTT.

V usage is TRBV5-1 and J usage is TRBJ2-3; tentatively, D is TRBD2 (6 bases). CDR3 length: 14 residues. Trimming shortened V by 6 bases and J by 6 bases, and 17 bases separated the two germline ends. CDR1 and CDR2 from the germline V gene are SGHRS and YFSETQ. CDR3 region: CASTGGTLPDTQYF. The CDR3, as DNA: TGCGCCAGCACAGGCGGGACCCTGCCCGATACGCAGTATTTT.

This CDR3 is CASSLFRGSYNEQFF. CDR3 DNA: TGTGCCAGCAGCTTATTCCGGGGGTCGTACAATGAGCAGTTCTTC. The V call is TRBV11-2, the J call TRBJ2-1; D may be TRBD2 (6 bases). CDR3 length: 15 residues. Germline V CDR1 and CDR2: SGHAT, FQNNGV. V was shortened by 2 bases and J by 4 bases, with 12 bases between the two germline ends. The complete variable domain, with remaining parts taken from reference TRBV11-2 and TRBJ2-1, reads EAGVAQSPRYKIIEKRQSVAFWCNPISGHATLYWYQQILGQGPKLLIQFQNNGVVDDSQLPKDRFSAERLKGVDSTLKIQPAKLEDSAVYLCASSLFRGSYNEQFFGPGTRLTVL.

The chain has TRBV18 and TRBJ2-3; the match to TRBD2 covers 11 bases. This CDR3 has 15 amino acids. Looked up from germline, CDR1 is KGHSH and CDR2 is LQKENI. V was clipped by 6 bases and J by 2 bases; unmatched bases: 4. CDR3 nucleotides: TGTGCCAGCTCCCCGACTAGCGGGAACACAGATACGCAGTATTTT. Its translation is CASSPTSGNTDTQYF.

The chain carries TRBV5-1 and TRBJ1-2; the D is unclear. The length of the CDR3 is 15 residues. Germline V gene data show CDR1 as SGHRS and CDR2 as YFSETQ. The ends were cut back, 4 bases at V and 4 bases at J, with 17 bases in the middle. The CDR3: CASSPDGNSPYGYTF. For the CDR3, the DNA is TGCGCCAGCAGCCCCGACGGGAATTCGCCCTATGGCTACACCTTC.

The chain couples TRBV27 to TRBJ2-7, with TRBD2 matching over 9 bases. Germline CDR1 is MNHEY and CDR2 is SMNVEV (reference sequence). The CDR3 is 14 amino acids. Trimming at V came to 6 bases and at J to 4 bases, leaving 7 bases not matched to a gene. The CDR3 region has the DNA TGTGCCAGCAGGTTTTCAGCGGGGGGTTACGAGCAGTACTTC. This translates into CASRFSAGGYEQYF.

This clone is a singleton in its sample. The rearrangement joins TRBV7-9 to TRBJ1-1; TRBD1 matches at 7 bases. The CDR3 is made up of 16 amino acids. In germline, CDR1 is SEHNR, CDR2 FQNEAQ (reference sequence). The V segment lost 1 base and the J segment 4 bases; nucleotides outside the gene matches: 9. CDR3 loop: CASSLGQGGAGTEAFF. The CDR3 region has the DNA TGTGCCAGCAGCTTAGGGCAAGGGGGCGCGGGCACTGAAGCTTTCTTT.

This clone was observed a handful of times. The CDR3 DNA reads TGTGCCAGCAGTGTCCCCAGCCTGACAGGGGTGCACTATGGCTACACCTTC. Its translation is CASSVPSLTGVHYGYTF. This rearrangement joins TRBV6-1 to TRBJ1-2; 8 positions agree with TRBD1. Germline values: CDR1 MNHNS, CDR2 SASEGT. The CDR3 runs 17 residues. V shed 4 bases, J shed 3 bases, and the junction held 13 bases outside the gene matches.

This chain uses TRBV24-1 with TRBJ1-5; D is unresolved. V was pared by 2 bases and J by 10 bases, with 11 bases between. Germline V gene lookup returns CDR1 KGHDR and CDR2 SFDVKD. This CDR3 region has 13 residues. CDR3 sequence reads: CATSDSRESPQHF. CDR3 DNA: TGTGCCACCAGTGATTCCCGGGAGAGCCCCCAGCATTTT.

The J gene is TRBJ1-4, the V gene TRBV4-1; perhaps TRBD1 as D (5 bases). Trimming left V 1 base short and J 8 bases short, with 14 bases between. The CDR3 is 15 residues long. From germline, CDR1 is MGHRA and CDR2 YSYEKL. The CDR3 loop reads CASSQAGGLREKLFF. The CDR3 DNA sequence: TGCGCCAGCAGCCAAGCGGGGGGTTTAAGGGAAAAACTGTTTTTT.